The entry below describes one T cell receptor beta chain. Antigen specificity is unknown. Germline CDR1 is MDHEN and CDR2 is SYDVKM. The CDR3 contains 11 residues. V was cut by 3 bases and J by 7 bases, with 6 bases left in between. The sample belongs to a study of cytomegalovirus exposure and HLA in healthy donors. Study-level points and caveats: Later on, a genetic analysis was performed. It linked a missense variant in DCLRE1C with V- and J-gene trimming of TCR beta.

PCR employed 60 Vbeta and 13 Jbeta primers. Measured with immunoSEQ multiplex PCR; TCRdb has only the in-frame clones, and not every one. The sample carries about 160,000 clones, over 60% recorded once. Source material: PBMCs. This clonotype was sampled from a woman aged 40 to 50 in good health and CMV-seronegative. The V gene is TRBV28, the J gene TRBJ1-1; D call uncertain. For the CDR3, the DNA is TGTGCCAGCAGTTTCGGAGGTGAAGCTTTCTTT. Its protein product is CASSFGGEAFF. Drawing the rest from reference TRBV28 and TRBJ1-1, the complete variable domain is DVKVTQSSRYLVKRTGEKVFLECVQDMDHENMFWYRQDPGLGLRLIYFSYDVKMKEKGDIPEGYSVSREKKERFSLILESASTNQTSMYLCASSFGGEAFFGQGTRLTVV.